This T cell receptor beta chain comes out of a study of neurological immune-mediated disorders. Findings and limits, study-wide: Multiple sclerosis, the disease with the least TCR clonal expansion, fell below healthy controls, whereas HTLV-1-associated myelopathy showed the most.

Time point in this sample: longitudinal time-point 1 (baseline). The cDNA was produced through 5'RACE with 10-nucleotide random UMIs. Every sequencing run produced over 180 million TCR-beta sequences that came from 15-18 subjects. MiXCR, applied by TCRdb to the 5' RACE reads, yields one record per CDR3 protein. The data show 64,000 or so distinct CDR3 sequences, approximately 10% seen once. Germline CDR1 and CDR2: SGHDT and YYEEEE. With 0 bases removed from V and 3 bases from J, the gap between germline ends came to 13 bases. CDR3 length equals 16 residues. This clonotype was detected ten times or more. What it recognizes is unknown.

V gene TRBV5-6 combines with J gene TRBJ2-1; D may be TRBD2 (5 bases). This TCR derives from a man aged 25-45 years in good health. Source material: PBMCs. CDR3 DNA sequence: TGTGCCAGCAGCTTGGCAGCTAGCAGAAACTACAATGAGCAGTTCTTC. This sequence encodes CASSLAASRNYNEQFF.